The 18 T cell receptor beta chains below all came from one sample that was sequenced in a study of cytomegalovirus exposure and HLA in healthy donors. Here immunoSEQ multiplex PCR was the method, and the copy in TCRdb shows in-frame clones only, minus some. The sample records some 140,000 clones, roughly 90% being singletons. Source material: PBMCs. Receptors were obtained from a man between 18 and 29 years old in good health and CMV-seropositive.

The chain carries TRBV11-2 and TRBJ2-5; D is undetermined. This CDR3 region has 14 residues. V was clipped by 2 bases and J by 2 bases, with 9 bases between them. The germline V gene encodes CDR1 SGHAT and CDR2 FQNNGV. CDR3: CASSLIPTQETQYF. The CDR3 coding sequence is TGTGCCAGCAGCTTAATACCTACTCAAGAGACCCAGTACTTC.

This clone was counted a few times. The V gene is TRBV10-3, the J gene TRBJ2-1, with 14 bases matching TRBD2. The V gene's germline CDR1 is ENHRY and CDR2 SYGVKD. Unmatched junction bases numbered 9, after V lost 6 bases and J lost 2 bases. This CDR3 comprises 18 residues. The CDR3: CAISPGTSGGPPYNEQFF. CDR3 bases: TGTGCCATCAGCCCCGGGACTAGCGGGGGACCCCCCTACAATGAGCAGTTCTTC.

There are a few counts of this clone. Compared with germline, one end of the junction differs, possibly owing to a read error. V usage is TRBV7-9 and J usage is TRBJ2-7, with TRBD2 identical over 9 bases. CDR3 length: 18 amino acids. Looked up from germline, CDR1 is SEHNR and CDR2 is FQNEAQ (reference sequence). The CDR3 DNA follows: TGTGCCAGCAGCTCCGGGACGATAGTGCGGGAGGGCTCCAACGAGCAGTACTTC. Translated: CASSSGTIVREGSNEQYF. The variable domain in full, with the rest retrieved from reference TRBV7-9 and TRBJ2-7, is DTGVSQNPRHKITKRGQNVTFRCDPISEHNRLYWYRQTLGQGPEFLTYFQNEAQLEKSRLLSDRFSAERPKGSFSTLEIQRTEQGDSAMYLCASSSGTIVREGSNEQYFGPGTRLTVT.

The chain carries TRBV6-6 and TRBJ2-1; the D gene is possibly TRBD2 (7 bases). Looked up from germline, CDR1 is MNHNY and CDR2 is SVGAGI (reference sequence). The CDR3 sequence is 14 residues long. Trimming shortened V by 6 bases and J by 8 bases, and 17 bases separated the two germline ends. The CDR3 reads CASSSGGPRDEQFF. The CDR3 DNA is TGTGCCAGCAGCTCCGGGGGGCCCAGGGATGAGCAGTTCTTC.

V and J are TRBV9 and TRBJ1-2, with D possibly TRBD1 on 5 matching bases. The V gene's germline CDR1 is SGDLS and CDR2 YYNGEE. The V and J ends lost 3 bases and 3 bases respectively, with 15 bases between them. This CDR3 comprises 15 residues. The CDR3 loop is CASSASGGRYYGYTF. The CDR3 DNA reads TGTGCCAGCAGCGCATCTGGGGGGAGATACTATGGCTACACCTTC.

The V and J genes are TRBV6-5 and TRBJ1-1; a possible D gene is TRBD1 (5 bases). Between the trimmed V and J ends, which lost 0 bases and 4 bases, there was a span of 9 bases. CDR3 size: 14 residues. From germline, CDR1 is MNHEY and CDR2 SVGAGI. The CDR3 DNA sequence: TGTGCCAGCAGTTACTCTCCAGGGCCCACTGAAGCTTTCTTT. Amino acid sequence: CASSYSPGPTEAFF.

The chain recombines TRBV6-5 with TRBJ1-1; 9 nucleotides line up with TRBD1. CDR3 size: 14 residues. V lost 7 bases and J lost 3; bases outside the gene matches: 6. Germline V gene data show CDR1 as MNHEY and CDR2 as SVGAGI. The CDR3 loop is CASNPGTGHTEAFF. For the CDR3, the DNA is TGTGCCAGCAACCCGGGGACAGGGCACACTGAAGCTTTCTTT.

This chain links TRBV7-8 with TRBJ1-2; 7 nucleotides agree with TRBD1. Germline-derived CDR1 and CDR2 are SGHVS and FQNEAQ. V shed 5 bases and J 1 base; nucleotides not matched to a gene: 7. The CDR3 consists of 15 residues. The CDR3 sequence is CASSGYRGHNYGYTF. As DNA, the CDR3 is TGTGCCAGCAGCGGATACAGGGGCCATAACTATGGCTACACCTTC. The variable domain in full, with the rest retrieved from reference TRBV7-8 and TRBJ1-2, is GAGVSQSPRYKVAKRGQDVALRCDPISGHVSLFWYQQALGQGPEFLTYFQNEAQLDKSGLPSDRFFAERPEGSVSTLKIQRTQQEDSAVYLCASSGYRGHNYGYTFGSGTRLTVV.

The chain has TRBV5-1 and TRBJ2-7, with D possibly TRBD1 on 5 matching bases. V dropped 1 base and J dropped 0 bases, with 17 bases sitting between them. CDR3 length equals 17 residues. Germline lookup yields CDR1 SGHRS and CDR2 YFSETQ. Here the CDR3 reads CASSLLSATVSSYEQYF. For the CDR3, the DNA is TGCGCCAGCAGCTTGTTATCAGCGACAGTGAGCTCCTACGAGCAGTACTTC.

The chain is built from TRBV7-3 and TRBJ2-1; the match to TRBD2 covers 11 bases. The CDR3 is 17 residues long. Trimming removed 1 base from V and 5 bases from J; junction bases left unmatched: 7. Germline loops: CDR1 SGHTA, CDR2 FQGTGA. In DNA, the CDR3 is TGTGCCAGCAGCTTAAGGCCAACTAGCGGGAGCCACAATGAGCAGTTCTTC. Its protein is CASSLRPTSGSHNEQFF.

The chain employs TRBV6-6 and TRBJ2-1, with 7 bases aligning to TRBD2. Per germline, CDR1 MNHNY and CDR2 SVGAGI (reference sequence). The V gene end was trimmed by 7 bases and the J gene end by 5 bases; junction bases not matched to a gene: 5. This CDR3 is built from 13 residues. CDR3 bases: TGTGCCAGCATGGGACTAACCAACAATGAGCAGTTCTTC. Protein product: CASMGLTNNEQFF.

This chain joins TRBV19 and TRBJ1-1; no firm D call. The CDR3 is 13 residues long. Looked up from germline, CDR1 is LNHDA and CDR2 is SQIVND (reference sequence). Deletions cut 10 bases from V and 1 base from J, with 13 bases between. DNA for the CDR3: TGTGCCACCCGGCCCCGACAGAACACTGAAGCTTTCTTT. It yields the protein CATRPRQNTEAFF.

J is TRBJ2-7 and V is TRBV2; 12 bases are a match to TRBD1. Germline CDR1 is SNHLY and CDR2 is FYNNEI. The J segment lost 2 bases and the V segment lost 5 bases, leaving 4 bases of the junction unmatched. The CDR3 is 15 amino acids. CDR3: CASSSGTGGPYEQYF. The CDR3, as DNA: TGTGCCAGCAGTTCCGGGACAGGGGGCCCCTACGAGCAGTACTTC.

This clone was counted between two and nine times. The CDR3 DNA is TGTGCCAGCAGCCCAACAGGGCGGGACACTGAAGCTTTCTTT. It codes for CASSPTGRDTEAFF. The J gene is TRBJ1-1, the V gene TRBV11-2; tentatively, D is TRBD1 (6 bases). Germline V gene sequence: CDR1 SGHAT, CDR2 FQNNGV. The CDR3 contains 14 residues. The V and J ends lost 5 bases and 3 bases respectively, with 13 bases between them.

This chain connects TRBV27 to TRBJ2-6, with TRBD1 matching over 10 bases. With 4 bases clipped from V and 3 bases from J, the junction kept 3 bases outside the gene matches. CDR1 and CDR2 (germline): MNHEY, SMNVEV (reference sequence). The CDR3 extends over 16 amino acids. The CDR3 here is CASSWGDRGGANVLTF. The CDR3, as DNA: TGTGCCAGCAGTTGGGGGGACAGGGGTGGGGCCAACGTCCTGACTTTC.

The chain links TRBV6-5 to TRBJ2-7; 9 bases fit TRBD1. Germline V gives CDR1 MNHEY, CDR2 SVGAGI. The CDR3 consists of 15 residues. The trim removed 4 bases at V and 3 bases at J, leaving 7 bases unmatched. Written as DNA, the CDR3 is TGTGCCAGCAGTTCGGCCGGGACAGGGTACTACGAGCAGTACTTC. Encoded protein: CASSSAGTGYYEQYF.

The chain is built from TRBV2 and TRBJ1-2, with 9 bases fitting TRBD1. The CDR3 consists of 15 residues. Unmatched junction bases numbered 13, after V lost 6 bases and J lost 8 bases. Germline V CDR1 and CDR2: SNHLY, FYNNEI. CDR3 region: CASSPDRGFGGGYTF. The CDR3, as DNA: TGTGCCAGCAGCCCGGACAGGGGCTTCGGGGGGGGCTACACCTTC.

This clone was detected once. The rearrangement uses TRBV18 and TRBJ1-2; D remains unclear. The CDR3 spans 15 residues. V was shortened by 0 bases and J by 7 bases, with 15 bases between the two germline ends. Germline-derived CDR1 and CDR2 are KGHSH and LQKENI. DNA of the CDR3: TGTGCCAGCTCACCACCAGGCAGGCCGGCGTTTGGCTACACCTTC. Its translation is CASSPPGRPAFGYTF.